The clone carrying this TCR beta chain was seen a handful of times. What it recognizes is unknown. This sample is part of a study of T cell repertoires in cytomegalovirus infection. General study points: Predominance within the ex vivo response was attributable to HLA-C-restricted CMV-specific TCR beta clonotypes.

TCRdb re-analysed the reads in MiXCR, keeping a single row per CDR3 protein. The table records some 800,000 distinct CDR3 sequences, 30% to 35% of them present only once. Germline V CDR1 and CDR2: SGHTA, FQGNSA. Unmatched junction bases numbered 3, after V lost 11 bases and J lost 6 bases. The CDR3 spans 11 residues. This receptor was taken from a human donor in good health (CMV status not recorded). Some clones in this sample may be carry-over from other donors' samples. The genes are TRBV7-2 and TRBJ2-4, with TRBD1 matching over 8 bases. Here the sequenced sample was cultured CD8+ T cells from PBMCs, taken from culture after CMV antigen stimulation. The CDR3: CAVDRANIQYF. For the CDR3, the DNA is TGTGCCGTGGACAGGGCAAACATTCAGTACTTC. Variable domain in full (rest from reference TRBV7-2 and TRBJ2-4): GAGVSQSPSNKVTEKGKDVELRCDPISGHTALYWYRQSLGQGLEFLIYFQGNSAPDKSGLPSDRFSAERTGGSVSTLTIQRTQQEDSAVYLCAVDRANIQYFGAGTRLSVL.